A single sample gave rise to the 32 T cell receptor beta chains below, sequenced in a study of blood T cell repertoires in COVID-19. Sequenced by immunoSEQ multiplex PCR; TCRdb stores in-frame clones only, minus some. The sample lists fewer than 350,000 clones; roughly 86% were seen once. The material sequenced was peripheral blood. These receptors came from a man aged 18 to 30 with active or convalescent COVID-19.

The chain has TRBV2 and TRBJ1-6; the match to TRBD1 covers 8 bases. There are 15 residues in the CDR3. V was pared by 6 bases and J by 6 bases, with 7 bases of the junction left unmatched. Germline V lookup: CDR1 SNHLY, CDR2 FYNNEI. In DNA, the CDR3 is TGTGCCAGCAGCCAGGGGGCGCGGCTTAATTCACCCCTCCACTTT. This codes for CASSQGARLNSPLHF.

The rearrangement links TRBV11-2 to TRBJ1-6; TRBD1 is a possible D gene (5 bases). The CDR3 covers 16 residues. Germline CDR1 SGHAT, CDR2 FQNNGV. Trimming cost V 6 bases and J 1 base, with 13 bases left between them. CDR3 amino acids: CASRSGISSYNSPLHF. CDR3 coding DNA: TGTGCCAGCAGGTCAGGGATTTCGTCCTATAATTCACCCCTCCACTTT.

CDR3 nucleotides: TGTGCCAGCAGCTTAGCGCCGGGTTTAGGAAACGAGCAGTACTTC. It yields the protein CASSLAPGLGNEQYF. The rearrangement links TRBV7-8 to TRBJ2-7; D is undetermined. Germline-derived CDR1 and CDR2 are SGHVS and FQNEAQ. V shed 0 bases and J shed 5 bases, with 14 bases lying between them. The CDR3 extends over 15 amino acids. The complete variable domain, with remaining parts taken from reference TRBV7-8 and TRBJ2-7, reads GAGVSQSPRYKVAKRGQDVALRCDPISGHVSLFWYQQALGQGPEFLTYFQNEAQLDKSGLPSDRFFAERPEGSVSTLKIQRTQQEDSAVYLCASSLAPGLGNEQYFGPGTRLTVT.

The chain carries TRBV6-5 and TRBJ1-2, with TRBD1 identical over 8 bases. The CDR3 spans 14 residues. After removal of 0 bases from V and 8 bases from J, the junction contained 5 bases not matched to a gene. CDR1 and CDR2 (germline): MNHEY, SVGAGI. The CDR3 reads CASSYSTGGGGYTF. CDR3 coding DNA: TGTGCCAGCAGTTACTCCACAGGGGGTGGAGGCTACACCTTC.

This chain uses TRBV5-1 with TRBJ1-4; D remains ambiguous. The CDR3 consists of 15 residues. CDR1 is SGHRS and CDR2 is YFSETQ in the germline V gene. Deletions cut 2 bases from V and 6 bases from J, with 14 bases between. The chain's CDR3 is CASSLSTLEDEKLFF. CDR3 DNA: TGCGCCAGCAGCTTAAGCACCTTAGAGGATGAAAAACTGTTTTTT.

In this sample, this clone turned up once. The chain joins TRBV13 to TRBJ1-6; weak D call: TRBD1 (5 bases). Germline CDR1 PRHDT, CDR2 FYEKMQ (reference sequence). There are 14 residues in the CDR3. V was cut by 8 bases and J by 6 bases, with 14 bases left in between. This CDR3 reads CASGRAGSNSPLHF. CDR3 bases: TGTGCCAGCGGTCGGGCAGGGTCTAATTCACCCCTCCACTTT. Full variable domain (rest looked up from reference TRBV13 and TRBJ1-6): AAGVIQSPRHLIKEKRETATLKCYPIPRHDTVYWYQQGPGQDPQFLISFYEKMQSDKGSIPDRFSAQQFSDYHSELNMSSLELGDSALYFCASGRAGSNSPLHFGNGTRLTVT.

The chain joins TRBV2 to TRBJ2-5; TRBD1 matches 8 bases. Per the germline V gene, CDR1 is SNHLY and CDR2 is FYNNEI. V shed 5 bases and J 2 bases; nucleotides not matched to a gene: 1. The CDR3 has 13 amino acids. The CDR3 spells CASSNRGQETQYF. In DNA form, the CDR3 reads TGTGCCAGCAGTAACAGGGGGCAAGAGACCCAGTACTTC.

This CDR3 is CASSLGRGHEQYF. CDR3 DNA: TGTGCCAGCAGCTTGGGCAGGGGCCACGAGCAGTACTTC. The chain combines TRBV5-6 with TRBJ2-7, with a possible D match to TRBD1 (6 bases). Germline loops: CDR1 SGHDT, CDR2 YYEEEE. The CDR3 extends over 13 amino acids. Between the trimmed V and J ends, which lost 0 bases and 5 bases, there was a span of 9 bases.

The genes are TRBV11-2 and TRBJ1-1; 7 nucleotides line up with TRBD1. The ends lost 3 bases at V and 5 bases at J; junction bases unmatched: 6. The CDR3 contains 14 residues. Germline CDR1 and CDR2: SGHAT and FQNNGV. The CDR3 nucleotides are TGTGCCAGCAGCTTGTACCAGGGGGGTACTGAAGCTTTCTTT. Translating it yields CASSLYQGGTEAFF. The entire variable domain, with the rest obtained from reference TRBV11-2 and TRBJ1-1, is as follows: EAGVAQSPRYKIIEKRQSVAFWCNPISGHATLYWYQQILGQGPKLLIQFQNNGVVDDSQLPKDRFSAERLKGVDSTLKIQPAKLEDSAVYLCASSLYQGGTEAFFGQGTRLTVV.

CDR3 in DNA: TGTGCCAGCAGTAGGGACAGGGTTGGAGAAAAACTGTTTTTT. Its protein is CASSRDRVGEKLFF. The V gene is TRBV6-1, the J gene TRBJ1-4, with TRBD1 matching over 9 bases. The CDR3 spans 14 residues. From germline, CDR1 is MNHNS and CDR2 SASEGT. Losses at the gene ends were 5 bases for V and 8 bases for J; bases not matched to a gene: 6.

V and J are TRBV5-4 and TRBJ2-7; no definite D call. V gave up 0 bases and J gave up 0 bases, with 10 bases separating them. The CDR3 runs 15 residues. Germline V lookup: CDR1 SGHNT, CDR2 YYREEE (reference sequence). CDR3 coding DNA: TGTGCCAGCAGCTTGGACAGCCCTTCCTCCTACGAGCAGTACTTC. It encodes CASSLDSPSSYEQYF.

The genes are TRBV19 and TRBJ2-7, with 11 nucleotides matching TRBD2. V was pared by 6 bases and J by 2 bases, with 6 bases of the junction left unmatched. Germline assignment: CDR1 LNHDA and CDR2 SQIVND (reference sequence). The length of the CDR3 is 15 residues. The CDR3 region is CASRSGTSGPYEQYF. The CDR3 coding sequence is TGTGCCAGTAGAAGCGGGACTAGCGGCCCCTACGAGCAGTACTTC. Drawing the rest from reference TRBV19 and TRBJ2-7, the complete variable domain is DGGITQSPKYLFRKEGQNVTLSCEQNLNHDAMYWYRQDPGQGLRLIYYSQIVNDFQKGDIAEGYSVSREKKESFPLTVTSAQKNPTAFYLCASRSGTSGPYEQYFGPGTRLTVT.

The gene calls are TRBV6-5 and TRBJ1-2; TRBD1 agrees at 9 bases. The length of the CDR3 is 13 residues. V gave up 6 bases and J gave up 3 bases; unmatched junction bases: 2. Germline assignment: CDR1 MNHEY and CDR2 SVGAGI. The DNA for the CDR3 is TGTGCCAGCAGCCGGGACAGGGACTATGGCTACACCTTC. It yields the protein CASSRDRDYGYTF.

The gene calls are TRBV5-4 and TRBJ2-5; tentatively, D is TRBD2 (7 bases). Trimming took off 0 bases at V and 5 bases at J, with 11 bases between the two ends. This CDR3 comprises 14 residues. The germline CDR1 and CDR2 sequences are SGHNT and YYREEE (reference sequence). The CDR3 DNA is TGTGCCAGCAGCTTGGCCGCGGGGGCGGAGACCCAGTACTTC. It yields the protein CASSLAAGAETQYF.

The chain employs TRBV7-9 and TRBJ2-5; D gene ambiguous. Trimming cost V 5 bases and J 2 bases, with 15 bases left between them. The CDR3 is made up of 15 amino acids. Per germline, CDR1 SEHNR and CDR2 FQNEAQ (reference sequence). CDR3 sequence: CASSRDINPQETQYF. The CDR3 nucleotides read TGTGCCAGCAGCCGCGACATAAACCCTCAAGAGACCCAGTACTTC. The whole variable domain, filled in from reference TRBV7-9 and TRBJ2-5, reads DTGVSQNPRHKITKRGQNVTFRCDPISEHNRLYWYRQTLGQGPEFLTYFQNEAQLEKSRLLSDRFSAERPKGSFSTLEIQRTEQGDSAMYLCASSRDINPQETQYFGPGTRLLVL.

This rearrangement joins TRBV20-1 to TRBJ1-2; no clear D. Germline lookup yields CDR1 DFQATT and CDR2 SNEGSKA (reference sequence). V shed 3 bases and J shed 8 bases, with 13 bases lying between them. CDR3 size: 12 residues. CDR3 loop: CSASGQVWGYTF. CDR3 coding DNA: TGCAGTGCTAGTGGGCAGGTCTGGGGCTACACCTTC.

The rearrangement joins TRBV9 to TRBJ1-5; D gene ambiguous. This CDR3 spans 15 amino acids. Germline V lookup: CDR1 SGDLS, CDR2 YYNGEE. V lost 3 bases and J 4 bases, leaving 14 bases between the germline ends. This CDR3 reads CASSASPGPNQPQHF. CDR3 coding DNA: TGTGCCAGCAGCGCGAGCCCAGGCCCTAATCAGCCCCAGCATTTT.

This chain joins TRBV19 and TRBJ2-7; 9 bases are shared with TRBD1. Germline V gives CDR1 LNHDA, CDR2 SQIVND (reference sequence). The junction had 12 bases not matched to a gene; V was cut back by 9 bases and J by 6 bases. This CDR3 region has 14 residues. The CDR3, as DNA: TGTGCCAGCGGCCAGACAGGGGGTTCAGGCGAGCAGTACTTC. Its protein is CASGQTGGSGEQYF.

V is TRBV2 and J is TRBJ1-4; perhaps TRBD1 as D (5 bases). The V and J ends lost 2 bases and 10 bases respectively, with 11 bases between them. The germline V gene has CDR1 SNHLY and CDR2 FYNNEI. This CDR3 is built from 13 residues. For the CDR3, the DNA is TGTGCCAGCAGTGAATTGGGGGAGGGAAAACTGTTTTTT. This codes for CASSELGEGKLFF.

The V and J genes are TRBV9 and TRBJ2-7, with D tentatively TRBD2 (6 bases). CDR1 is SGDLS, CDR2 YYNGEE, per germline. This CDR3 region has 15 residues. V lost 4 bases and J lost 2, with 16 bases in between. The DNA for the CDR3 is TGTGCCAGCAGCCCCCGTGGAGGGGAGGCCTACGAGCAGTACTTC. This translates into CASSPRGGEAYEQYF.

This chain links TRBV13 with TRBJ2-7; D may be TRBD1 or TRBD2 (7 bases each). The CDR3 is 14 residues long. Germline CDR1 reads PRHDT; CDR2 reads FYEKMQ (reference sequence). V shed 4 bases and J shed 2 bases, with 12 bases lying between them. CDR3: CASSSGGEAYEQYF. The CDR3 DNA follows: TGTGCCAGCAGCTCAGGGGGGGAGGCCTACGAGCAGTACTTC.

This chain joins TRBV2 and TRBJ2-3, with D possibly being TRBD2 (7 bases). CDR3 size: 15 residues. Per the germline V gene, CDR1 is SNHLY and CDR2 is FYNNEI. The V end lost 8 bases, the J end lost 5 bases, and 20 bases lay between the germline ends. As DNA, the CDR3 is TGTGCCAGCGCCCCGCAGGGCGGGGGCGGAGATACGCAGTATTTT. Residues: CASAPQGGGGDTQYF.

The gene calls are TRBV3-1 (or the pseudogene TRBV3-2) and TRBJ1-4; no clear D. V lost 4 bases and J 8 bases, leaving 14 bases between the germline ends. The CDR3 runs to 14 residues. Per the germline V gene, CDR1 is LGHDT and CDR2 is YNNKEL (reference sequence). CDR3 DNA sequence: TGTGCCAGCAGCCCACTGAAAGTTCCGGAAAAACTGTTTTTT. Encoded protein: CASSPLKVPEKLFF.

The genes are TRBV6-2 or TRBV6-3 and TRBJ2-6, with 12 bases matching TRBD1. Unmatched junction bases numbered 5, after V lost 6 bases and J lost 2 bases. Per the germline V gene, CDR1 is MNHEY and CDR2 is SVGEGT. This CDR3 has 17 amino acids. CDR3 sequence (DNA): TGTGCCAGCAGCCCGGGACAGGGGGCGCCTGGGGCCAACGTCCTGACTTTC. Translating gives CASSPGQGAPGANVLTF.

The chain uses TRBV12-3 or TRBV12-4 and TRBJ1-3; no clear D. V lost 6 bases and J lost 0, with 6 bases in between. This CDR3 contains 13 residues. CDR3 in amino acids: CASSEDSGNTIYF. The CDR3 nucleotides read TGTGCCAGCAGCGAGGACTCTGGAAACACCATATATTTT.

This chain uses TRBV3-1 (or the pseudogene TRBV3-2) with TRBJ2-1; TRBD2 is a possible D gene (6 bases). Germline CDR1 LGHDT, CDR2 YNNKEL (reference sequence). The V end was cut by 8 bases, the J end by 0 bases, with 8 bases between. The length of the CDR3 is 13 residues. CDR3 nucleotide sequence: TGTGCCAGCGGAGGGAGCTCCTACAATGAGCAGTTCTTC. It translates to CASGGSSYNEQFF.

This clone has just one count. V gene TRBV7-9 combines with J gene TRBJ2-1; 8 bases are shared with TRBD2. Germline V gene sequence: CDR1 SEHNR, CDR2 FQNEAQ (reference sequence). V was clipped by 1 base and J by 9 bases; unmatched bases: 8. The length of the CDR3 is 15 residues. The CDR3, as DNA: TGTGCCAGCAGCTTAGTGCGGGGGGAGCGGAGTGAGCAGTTCTTC. It encodes CASSLVRGERSEQFF.

The chain is built from TRBV6-5 and TRBJ1-2; 11 nucleotides agree with TRBD1. With V trimmed by 4 bases and J by 2 bases, 6 bases remained unmatched. There are 16 residues in the CDR3. Germline CDR1 and CDR2: MNHEY and SVGAGI. CDR3 sequence: CASSFRTGGANYGYTF. For the CDR3, the DNA is TGTGCCAGCAGTTTTAGGACAGGGGGCGCAAACTATGGCTACACCTTC.

The rearrangement links TRBV6-2 or TRBV6-3 to TRBJ2-7, with D possibly matching TRBD1 (5 bases). Germline CDR1 and CDR2: MNHEY and SVGEGT. There are 21 residues in the CDR3. With 0 bases removed from V and 0 bases from J, the gap between germline ends came to 27 bases. In nucleotides, the CDR3 is TGTGCCAGCAGTTACTCGTTTCTCGGCAGGGAAGACCATTACCGCTCCTACGAGCAGTACTTC. Protein: CASSYSFLGREDHYRSYEQYF.

This chain connects TRBV4-1 to TRBJ2-5, with 15 bases matching TRBD2. Trimming took 3 bases from V and 1 from J; bases not matched to a gene: 3. The germline gives CDR1 MGHRA, CDR2 YSYEKL. This CDR3 has 17 amino acids. The CDR3: CASSQGTSGGPQETQYF. The CDR3 DNA sequence: TGCGCCAGCAGCCAGGGGACTAGCGGGGGGCCCCAAGAGACCCAGTACTTC.

This clone was recorded only once. This same CDR3 is encoded by further DNA sequences in the sample. This CDR3 reads CASSPGTGAYEQYF. CDR3 coding DNA: TGTGCCAGCAGCCCCGGGACAGGAGCCTACGAGCAGTACTTC. J is TRBJ2-7 and V is TRBV5-6; TRBD1 matches 8 bases. Trimming cost V 4 bases and J 2 bases; bases outside gene matches: 5. The CDR3 is 14 residues long. Germline V gene sequence: CDR1 SGHDT, CDR2 YYEEEE.

The V gene is TRBV4-2, the J gene TRBJ2-5, with 15 bases identical to TRBD2. This CDR3 is 19 amino acids long. V shed 0 bases and J 3 bases; nucleotides not matched to a gene: 8. In germline, CDR1 is LGHNA, CDR2 YNFKEQ. The CDR3 spells CASSQDGTSGGQPKETQYF. The CDR3 bases are TGTGCCAGCAGCCAAGATGGGACTAGCGGGGGGCAACCCAAAGAGACCCAGTACTTC.